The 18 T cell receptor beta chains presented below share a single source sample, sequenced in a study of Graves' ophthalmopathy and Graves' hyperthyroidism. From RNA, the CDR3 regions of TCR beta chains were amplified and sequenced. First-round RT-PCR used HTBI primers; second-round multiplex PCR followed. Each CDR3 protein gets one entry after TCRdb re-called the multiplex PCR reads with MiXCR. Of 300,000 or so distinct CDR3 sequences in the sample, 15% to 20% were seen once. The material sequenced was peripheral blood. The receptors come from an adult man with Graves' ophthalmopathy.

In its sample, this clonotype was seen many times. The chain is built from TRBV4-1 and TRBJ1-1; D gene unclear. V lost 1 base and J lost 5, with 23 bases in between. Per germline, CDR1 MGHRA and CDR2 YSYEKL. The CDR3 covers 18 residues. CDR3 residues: CASSQVDLTPYDLTEAFF. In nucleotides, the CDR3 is TGCGCCAGCAGCCAAGTAGACCTAACCCCCTATGATCTAACTGAAGCTTTCTTT.

The CDR3: CAWSTIYRSSEAFF. For the CDR3, the DNA is TGTGCCTGGAGCACTATTTACAGGTCAAGTGAAGCTTTCTTT. The chain uses TRBV30 and TRBJ1-1; tentatively, D is TRBD1 (5 bases). The ends were cut back, 3 bases at V and 7 bases at J, with 18 bases in the middle. The CDR3 runs 14 residues. CDR1 is GTSNPN, CDR2 SVGIG, per germline (reference sequence).

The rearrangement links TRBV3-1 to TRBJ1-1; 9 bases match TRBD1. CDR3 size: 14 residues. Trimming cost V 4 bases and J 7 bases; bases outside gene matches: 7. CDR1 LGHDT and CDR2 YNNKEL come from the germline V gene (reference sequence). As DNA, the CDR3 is TGTGCCAGCAGCCGCGGACAGGGGATGAGTGAAGCTTTCTTT. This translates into CASSRGQGMSEAFF.

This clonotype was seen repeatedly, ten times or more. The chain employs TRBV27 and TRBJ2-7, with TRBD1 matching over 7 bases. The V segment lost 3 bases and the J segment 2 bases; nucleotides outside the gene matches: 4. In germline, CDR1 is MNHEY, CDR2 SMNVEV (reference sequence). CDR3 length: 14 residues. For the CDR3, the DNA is TGTGCCAGCAGTTTCCGGGACAGTACCTACGAGCAGTACTTC. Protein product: CASSFRDSTYEQYF.

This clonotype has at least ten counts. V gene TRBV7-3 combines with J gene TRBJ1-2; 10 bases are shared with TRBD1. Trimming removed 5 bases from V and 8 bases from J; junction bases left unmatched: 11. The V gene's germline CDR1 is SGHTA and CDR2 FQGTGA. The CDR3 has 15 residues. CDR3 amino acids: CASSQTPGQGSGYTF. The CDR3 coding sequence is TGTGCCAGCAGCCAGACCCCGGGACAGGGGAGCGGCTACACCTTC.

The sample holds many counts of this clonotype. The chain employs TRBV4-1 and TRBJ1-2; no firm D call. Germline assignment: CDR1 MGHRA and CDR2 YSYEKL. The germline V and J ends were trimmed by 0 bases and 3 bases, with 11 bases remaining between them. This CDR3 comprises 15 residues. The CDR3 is CASSQEQVRDYGYTF. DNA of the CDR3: TGCGCCAGCAGCCAAGAGCAGGTCCGGGACTATGGCTACACCTTC.

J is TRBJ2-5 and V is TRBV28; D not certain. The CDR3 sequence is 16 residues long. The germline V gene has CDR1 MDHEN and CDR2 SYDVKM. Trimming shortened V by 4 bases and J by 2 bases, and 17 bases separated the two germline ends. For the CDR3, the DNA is TGTGCCAGCAGTTCCTCGGGTCTCAGAATACAAGAGACCCAGTACTTC. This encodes CASSSSGLRIQETQYF.

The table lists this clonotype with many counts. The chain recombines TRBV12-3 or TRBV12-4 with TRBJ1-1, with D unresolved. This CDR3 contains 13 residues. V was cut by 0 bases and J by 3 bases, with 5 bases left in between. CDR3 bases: TGTGCCAGCAGTTTAGCCGGGGACACTGAAGCTTTCTTT. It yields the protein CASSLAGDTEAFF.

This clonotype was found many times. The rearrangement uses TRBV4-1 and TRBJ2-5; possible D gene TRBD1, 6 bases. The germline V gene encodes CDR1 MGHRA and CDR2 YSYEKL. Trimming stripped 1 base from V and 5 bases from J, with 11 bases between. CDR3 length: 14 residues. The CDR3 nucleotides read TGCGCCAGCAGCCAAGCAGGGGATGGGGAGACCCAGTACTTC. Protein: CASSQAGDGETQYF.

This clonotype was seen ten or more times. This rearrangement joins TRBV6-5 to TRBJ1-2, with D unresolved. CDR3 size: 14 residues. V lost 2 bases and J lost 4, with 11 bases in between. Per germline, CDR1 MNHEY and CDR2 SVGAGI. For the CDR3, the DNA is TGTGCCAGCAGTTACGAGGGTCTTAGCTATGGCTACACCTTC. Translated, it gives CASSYEGLSYGYTF.

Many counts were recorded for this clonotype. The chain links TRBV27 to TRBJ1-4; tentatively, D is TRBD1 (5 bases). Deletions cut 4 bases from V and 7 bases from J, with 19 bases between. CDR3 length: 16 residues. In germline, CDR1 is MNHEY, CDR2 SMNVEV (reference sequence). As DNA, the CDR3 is TGTGCCAGCAGTTCCTATCCCGGGGCCGTTGGTGAAAAACTGTTTTTT. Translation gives CASSSYPGAVGEKLFF.

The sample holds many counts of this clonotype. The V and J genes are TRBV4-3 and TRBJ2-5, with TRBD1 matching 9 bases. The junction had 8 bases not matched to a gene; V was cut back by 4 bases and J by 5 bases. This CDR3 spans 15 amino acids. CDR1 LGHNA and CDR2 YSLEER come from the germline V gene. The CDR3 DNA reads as TGCGCCAGCAGCCCGTTCTACAGGGGGCAGGAGACCCAGTACTTC. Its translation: CASSPFYRGQETQYF.

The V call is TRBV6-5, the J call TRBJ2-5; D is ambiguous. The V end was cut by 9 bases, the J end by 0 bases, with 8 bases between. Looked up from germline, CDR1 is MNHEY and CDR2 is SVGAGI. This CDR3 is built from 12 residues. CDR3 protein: CARLRDQETQYF. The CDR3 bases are TGTGCCAGACTCCGGGACCAAGAGACCCAGTACTTC.

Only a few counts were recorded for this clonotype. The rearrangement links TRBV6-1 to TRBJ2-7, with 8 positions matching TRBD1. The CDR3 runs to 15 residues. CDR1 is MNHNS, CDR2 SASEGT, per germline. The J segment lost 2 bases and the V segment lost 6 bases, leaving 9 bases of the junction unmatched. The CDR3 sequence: CASSIETGETYEQYF. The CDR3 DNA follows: TGTGCCAGCAGCATAGAGACAGGGGAGACCTACGAGCAGTACTTC.

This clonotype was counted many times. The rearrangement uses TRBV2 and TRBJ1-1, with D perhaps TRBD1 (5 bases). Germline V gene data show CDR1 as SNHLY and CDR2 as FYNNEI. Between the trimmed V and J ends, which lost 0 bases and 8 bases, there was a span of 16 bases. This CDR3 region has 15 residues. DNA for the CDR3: TGTGCCAGCAGTGAAGCGGTCGCGGCCGGGGCCGAAGCTTTCTTT. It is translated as CASSEAVAAGAEAFF. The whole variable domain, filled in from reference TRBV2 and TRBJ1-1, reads EPEVTQTPSHQVTQMGQEVILRCVPISNHLYFYWYRQILGQKVEFLVSFYNNEISEKSEIFDDQFSVERPDGSNFTLKIRSTKLEDSAMYFCASSEAVAAGAEAFFGQGTRLTVV.

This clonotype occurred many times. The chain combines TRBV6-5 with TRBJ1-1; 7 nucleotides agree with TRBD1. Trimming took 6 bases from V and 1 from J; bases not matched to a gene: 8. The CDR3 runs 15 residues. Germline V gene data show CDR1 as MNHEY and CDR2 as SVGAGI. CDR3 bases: TGTGCCAGCAGCCGAAACAGGGGCTCGAACACTGAAGCTTTCTTT. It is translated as CASSRNRGSNTEAFF.

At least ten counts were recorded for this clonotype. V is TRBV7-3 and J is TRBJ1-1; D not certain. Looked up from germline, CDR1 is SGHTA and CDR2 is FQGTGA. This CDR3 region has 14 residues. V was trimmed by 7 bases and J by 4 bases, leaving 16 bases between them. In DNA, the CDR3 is TGTGCCAGCATAAACACAGTGCCAGGCACTGAAGCTTTCTTT. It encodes CASINTVPGTEAFF.

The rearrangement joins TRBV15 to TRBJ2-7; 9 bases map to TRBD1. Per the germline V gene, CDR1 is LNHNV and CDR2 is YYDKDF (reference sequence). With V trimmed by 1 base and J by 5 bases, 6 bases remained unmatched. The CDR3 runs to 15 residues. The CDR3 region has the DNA TGTGCCACCAGCAGAGGCGGGACAGGGACCCACGAGCAGTACTTC. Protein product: CATSRGGTGTHEQYF.